Listed here are 6 T cell receptor beta chains from one sample, sequenced in a study of blood T cell repertoires in COVID-19. Here immunoSEQ multiplex PCR was the method, and the copy in TCRdb shows in-frame clones only, minus some. Of about 150,000 clones detected, around 87% appear once; the ten largest clones hold around 6.1%. Sequencing input: peripheral blood. Receptors were obtained from a man of 80 years or more with acute or convalescent COVID-19.

The rearrangement joins TRBV5-1 to TRBJ2-7; 7 bases line up with TRBD1. This CDR3 has 15 amino acids. The germline CDR1 and CDR2 sequences are SGHRS and YFSETQ. V gave up 1 base and J gave up 2 bases; unmatched junction bases: 6. The CDR3: CASSLQAGGAYEQYF. CDR3 nucleotide sequence: TGCGCCAGCAGCTTGCAGGCAGGGGGAGCCTACGAGCAGTACTTC.

This chain connects TRBV5-1 to TRBJ2-7; D is uncertain. The CDR3 consists of 13 residues. Trimming took 0 bases from V and 2 from J, leaving 6 bases between them. Germline V gives CDR1 SGHRS, CDR2 YFSETQ. In DNA form, the CDR3 reads TGCGCCAGCAGCTTGGAACTGACCTACGAGCAGTACTTC. Translated, it gives CASSLELTYEQYF.

On this clone: Germline is not matched at one junction end, which may reflect a read error. The V call is TRBV7-7, the J call TRBJ2-5; TRBD2 agrees at 8 bases. This CDR3 comprises 16 residues. Germline CDR1 is SSHAT and CDR2 is FNYEAQ (reference sequence). The chain's CDR3 is CASSLAGTQGVQTQYF. For the CDR3, the DNA is TGTGCTAGCAGCTTAGCGGGGACACAAGGAGTACAGACCCAGTACTTC. The full variable domain, its missing parts supplied by reference TRBV7-7 and TRBJ2-5, is GAGVSQSPRYKVTKRGQDVTLRCDPISSHATLYWYQQALGQGPEFLTYFNYEAQPDKSGLPSDRFSAERPEGSISTLTIQRTEQRDSAMYRCASSLAGTQGVQTQYFGPGTRLLVL.

In this sample, this clone turned up once. This chain uses TRBV5-1 with TRBJ2-1; D perhaps matches TRBD2 (6 bases). The germline V gene has CDR1 SGHRS and CDR2 YFSETQ. V was shortened by 3 bases and J by 9 bases, with 16 bases between the two germline ends. The CDR3 is 14 amino acids. This chain's CDR3 is CASSSPTGVVEQFF. DNA for the CDR3: TGCGCCAGCAGCTCTCCTACGGGGGTAGTTGAGCAGTTCTTC.

The J gene is TRBJ1-2, the V gene TRBV9; 8 nucleotides match TRBD1. The germline V gene has CDR1 SGDLS and CDR2 YYNGEE. This CDR3 is 17 amino acids long. V trimming: 3 bases; J trimming: 1 base; junction bases outside the gene matches: 11. This CDR3 is CASSAGQGLPINYGYTF. The CDR3 DNA is TGTGCCAGCAGCGCAGGACAGGGCCTACCAATTAACTATGGCTACACCTTC.

This sequence joins TRBV15 and TRBJ1-5, with a tentative D call TRBD1 (5 bases). Trimming took 0 bases from V and 3 from J, leaving 6 bases between them. CDR1 is LNHNV and CDR2 is YYDKDF in the germline V gene (reference sequence). This CDR3 is 14 amino acids long. CDR3 loop: CATSRDRVNQPQHF. As DNA, the CDR3 is TGTGCCACCAGCAGAGACAGGGTCAATCAGCCCCAGCATTTT.